These 2 T cell receptor beta chains were all obtained from the same sample, sequenced in a study of shared clonotypes between healthy human individuals. CD45RO-negative, CCR7-positively selected cells formed the naive CD8 fraction, excluding terminally differentiated effector memory CD45RA+ cells. Sequenced by immunoSEQ multiplex PCR; TCRdb stores in-frame clones only, minus some. The sample carries 800,000 or so clones, around 96% recorded once. Sequencing was performed on naive CD8+ T cells sorted from blood. The receptor set was obtained from a man aged 25-45 years in good health.

The rearrangement joins TRBV6-1 to TRBJ2-3; TRBD2 matches at 10 bases. Per the germline V gene, CDR1 is MNHNS and CDR2 is SASEGT. Trimming at V came to 4 bases and at J to 0 bases, leaving 7 bases not matched to a gene. The CDR3 runs to 17 residues. CDR3 sequence reads: CASSGGTSEYSTDTQYF. Here the CDR3 DNA reads TGTGCCAGCAGTGGAGGGACTAGCGAATATAGCACAGATACGCAGTATTTT.

The chain joins TRBV7-9 to TRBJ2-7; possible D gene TRBD2, 6 bases. The CDR3 is 15 amino acids. Germline lookup yields CDR1 SEHNR and CDR2 FQNEAQ (reference sequence). V shed 2 bases and J shed 5 bases, with 16 bases lying between them. The CDR3 protein is CASSLQAGRVHEQYF. In nucleotides, the CDR3 is TGTGCCAGCAGCTTACAGGCGGGAAGGGTTCACGAGCAGTACTTC.